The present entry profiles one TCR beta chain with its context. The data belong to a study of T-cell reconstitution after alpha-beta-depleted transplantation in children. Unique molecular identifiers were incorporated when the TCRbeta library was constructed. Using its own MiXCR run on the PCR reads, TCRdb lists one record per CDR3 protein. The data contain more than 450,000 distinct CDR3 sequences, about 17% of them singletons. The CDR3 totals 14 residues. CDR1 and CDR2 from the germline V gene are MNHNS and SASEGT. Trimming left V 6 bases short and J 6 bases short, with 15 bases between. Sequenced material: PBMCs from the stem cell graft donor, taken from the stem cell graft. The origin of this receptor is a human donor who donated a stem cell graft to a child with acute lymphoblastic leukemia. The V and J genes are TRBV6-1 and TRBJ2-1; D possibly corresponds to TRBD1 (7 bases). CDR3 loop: CASSQTGTVNEQFF. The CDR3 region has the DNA TGTGCCAGCAGCCAGACAGGGACTGTCAATGAGCAGTTCTTC.